This T cell receptor (beta chain) was sequenced during a study of blood T cell repertoires in COVID-19. TCRdb keeps only in-frame clones here, not all; method: immunoSEQ multiplex PCR. Among some 170,000 clones listed, 82% were seen once. The V gene end was trimmed by 0 bases and the J gene end by 5 bases; junction bases not matched to a gene: 6. Germline lookup yields CDR1 LGHDT and CDR2 YNNKEL (reference sequence). The CDR3 runs 15 residues. This receptor was taken from a woman aged 70 to 79 with acute or convalescent COVID-19. Sequenced: peripheral blood. The rearrangement links TRBV3-1 (or the pseudogene TRBV3-2) to TRBJ2-5, with 7 nucleotides matching TRBD1. CDR3 amino acids: CASSQDHRGEETQYF. CDR3 coding DNA: TGTGCCAGCAGCCAAGACCACAGGGGTGAGGAGACCCAGTACTTC.